This TCR beta chain comes out of a study of response to subunit inactivated influenza vaccine (dated by TCRdb to 2017 to 2018). Describing the broader study: Deep quantitative T cell receptor repertoire profiling was used in the study to track responses to a trivalent subunit inactivated influenza vaccine.

V is pared back by 1 base and J by 0 bases, with 6 bases lying between the germline termini. The germline V gene yields SNHLY for CDR1 and FYNNEI for CDR2. The CDR3 goes from the cysteine to the phenylalanine over 14 residues. CDR3 DNA is the only sequence kept; it has 42 bases, read in frame from the first base. The library was built by means of RT-PCR. TCRdb lists the instrument as Illumina HiSeq 2500. The public sequencing data were trimmed at Q25 with fastp and processed into clonotypes with MiXCR by TCRdb, which kept only in-frame beta chains. Here each entry gathers all rows of one CDR3 protein and keeps the most common genes and DNA. This sample lists a few hundred thousand distinct CDR3 sequences; 21% were detected once. More than 8.5% of the sample rests with the top ten. The investigation overall reported the following: According to the authors, only a limited number of new T cells may be recruited by each seasonal influenza vaccination.

This clonotype came up a few times. Its antigen is not yet known. Base qualities were left out, and no much larger clone turns up one base away. The clonotype comes from a man aged 50 to 69 who received an inactivated influenza vaccine. Donor details come from another sample of the same person, matched by shared clones. Sequences were derived from PBMCs from blood, sampled around 22 months after vaccination. The chain links TRBV2 with TRBJ1-1; no D gene call is confident. The CDR3 reads CASSEGEMNTEAFF. The sequenced DNA is TGTGCCAGCAGTGAAGGGGAAATGAACACTGAAGCTTTCTTT.